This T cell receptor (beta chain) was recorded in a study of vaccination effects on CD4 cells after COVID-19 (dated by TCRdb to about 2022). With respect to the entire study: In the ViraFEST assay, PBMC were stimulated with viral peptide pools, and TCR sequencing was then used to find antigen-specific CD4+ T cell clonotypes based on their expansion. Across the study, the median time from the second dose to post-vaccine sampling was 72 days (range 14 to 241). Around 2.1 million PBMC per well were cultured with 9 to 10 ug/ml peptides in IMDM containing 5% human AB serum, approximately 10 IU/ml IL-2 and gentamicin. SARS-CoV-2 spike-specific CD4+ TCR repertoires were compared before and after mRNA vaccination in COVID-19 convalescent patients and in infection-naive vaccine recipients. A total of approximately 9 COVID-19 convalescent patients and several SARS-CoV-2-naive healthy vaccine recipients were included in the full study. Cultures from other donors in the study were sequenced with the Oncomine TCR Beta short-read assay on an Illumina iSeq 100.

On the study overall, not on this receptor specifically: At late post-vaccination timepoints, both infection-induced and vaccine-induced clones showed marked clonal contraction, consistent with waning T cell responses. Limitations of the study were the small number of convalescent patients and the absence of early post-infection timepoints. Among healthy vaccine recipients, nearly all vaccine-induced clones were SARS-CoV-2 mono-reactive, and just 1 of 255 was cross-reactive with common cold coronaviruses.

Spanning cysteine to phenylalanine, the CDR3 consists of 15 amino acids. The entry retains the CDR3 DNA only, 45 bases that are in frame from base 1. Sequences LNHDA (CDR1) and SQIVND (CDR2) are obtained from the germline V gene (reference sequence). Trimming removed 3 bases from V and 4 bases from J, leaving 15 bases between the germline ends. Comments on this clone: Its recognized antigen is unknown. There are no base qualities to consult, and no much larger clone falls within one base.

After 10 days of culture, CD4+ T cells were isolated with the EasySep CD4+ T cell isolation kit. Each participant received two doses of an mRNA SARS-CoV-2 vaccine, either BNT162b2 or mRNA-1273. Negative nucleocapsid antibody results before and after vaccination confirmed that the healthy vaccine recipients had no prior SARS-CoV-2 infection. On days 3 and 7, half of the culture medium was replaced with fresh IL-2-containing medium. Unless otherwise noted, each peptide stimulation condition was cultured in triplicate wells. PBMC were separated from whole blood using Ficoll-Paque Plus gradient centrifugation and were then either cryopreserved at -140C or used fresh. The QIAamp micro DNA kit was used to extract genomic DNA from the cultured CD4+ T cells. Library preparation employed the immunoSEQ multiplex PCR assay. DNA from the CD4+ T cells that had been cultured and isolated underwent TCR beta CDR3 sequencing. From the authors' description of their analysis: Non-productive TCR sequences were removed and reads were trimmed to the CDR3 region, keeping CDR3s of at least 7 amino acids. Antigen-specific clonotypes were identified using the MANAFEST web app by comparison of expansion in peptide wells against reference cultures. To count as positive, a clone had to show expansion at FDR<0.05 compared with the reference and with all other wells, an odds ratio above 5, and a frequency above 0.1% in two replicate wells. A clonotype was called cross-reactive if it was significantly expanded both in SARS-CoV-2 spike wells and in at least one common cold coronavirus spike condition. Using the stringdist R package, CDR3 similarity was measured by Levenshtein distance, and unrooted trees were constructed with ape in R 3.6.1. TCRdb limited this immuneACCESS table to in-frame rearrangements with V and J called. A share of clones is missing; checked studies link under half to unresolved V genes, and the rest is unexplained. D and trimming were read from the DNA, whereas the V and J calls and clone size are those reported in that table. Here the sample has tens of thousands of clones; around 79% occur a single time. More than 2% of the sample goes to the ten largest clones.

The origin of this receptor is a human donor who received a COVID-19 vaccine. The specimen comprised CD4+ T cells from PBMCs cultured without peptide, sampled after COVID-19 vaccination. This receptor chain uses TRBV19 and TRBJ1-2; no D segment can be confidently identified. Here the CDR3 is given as CASSISSTPLYGYTF. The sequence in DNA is TGTGCCAGTAGTATTTCTTCTACCCCACTCTATGGCTACACCTTC. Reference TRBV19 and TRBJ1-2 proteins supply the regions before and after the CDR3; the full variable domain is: DGGITQSPKYLFRKEGQNVTLSCEQNLNHDAMYWYRQDPGQGLRLIYYSQIVNDFQKGDIAEGYSVSREKKESFPLTVTSAQKNPTAFYLCASSISSTPLYGYTFGSGTRLTVV.